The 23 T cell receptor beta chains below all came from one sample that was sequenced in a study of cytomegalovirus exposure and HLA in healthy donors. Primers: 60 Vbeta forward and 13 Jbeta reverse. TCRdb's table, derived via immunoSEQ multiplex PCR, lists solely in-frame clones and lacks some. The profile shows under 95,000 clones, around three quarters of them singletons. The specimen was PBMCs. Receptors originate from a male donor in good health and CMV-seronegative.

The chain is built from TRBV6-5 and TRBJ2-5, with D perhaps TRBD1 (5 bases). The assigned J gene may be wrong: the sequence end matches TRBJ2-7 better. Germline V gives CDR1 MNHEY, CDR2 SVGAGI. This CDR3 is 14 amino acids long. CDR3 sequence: CASSRTGVTYEQYF. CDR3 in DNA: TGTGCCAGCAGCCGCACAGGAGTCACCTACGAGCAGTACTTC.

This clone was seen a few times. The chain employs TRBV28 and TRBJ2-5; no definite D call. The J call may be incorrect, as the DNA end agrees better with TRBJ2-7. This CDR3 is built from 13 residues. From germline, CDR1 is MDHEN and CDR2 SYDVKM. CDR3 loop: CASSLPNSYEQYF. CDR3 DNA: TGTGCCAGCAGTTTACCAAACTCCTACGAGCAGTACTTC.

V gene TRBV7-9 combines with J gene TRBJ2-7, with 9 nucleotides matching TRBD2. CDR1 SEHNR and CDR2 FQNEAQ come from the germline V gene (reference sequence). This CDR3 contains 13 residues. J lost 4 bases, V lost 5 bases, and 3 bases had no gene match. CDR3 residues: CASSKTSGYEQYF. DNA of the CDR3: TGTGCCAGCAGCAAGACTAGCGGATACGAGCAGTACTTC.

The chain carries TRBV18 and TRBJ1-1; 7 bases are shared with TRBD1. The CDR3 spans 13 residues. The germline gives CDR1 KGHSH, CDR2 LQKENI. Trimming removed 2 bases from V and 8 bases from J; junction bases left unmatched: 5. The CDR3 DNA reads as TGTGCCAGCTCACCATCAGGGGGTGCCGAAGCTTTCTTT. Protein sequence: CASSPSGGAEAFF.

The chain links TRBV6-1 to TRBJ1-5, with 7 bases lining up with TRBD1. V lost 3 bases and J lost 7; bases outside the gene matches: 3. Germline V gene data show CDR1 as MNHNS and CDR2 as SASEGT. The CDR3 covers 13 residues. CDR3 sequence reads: CASSDRGDQPQHF. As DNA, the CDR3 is TGTGCCAGCAGTGACAGGGGGGACCAGCCCCAGCATTTT.

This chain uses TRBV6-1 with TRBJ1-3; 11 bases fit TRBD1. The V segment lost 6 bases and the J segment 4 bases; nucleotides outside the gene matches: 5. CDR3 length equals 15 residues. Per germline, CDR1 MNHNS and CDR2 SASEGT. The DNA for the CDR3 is TGTGCCAGCAGCAGGGACAGGGGGTCCGGAAACACCATATATTTT. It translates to CASSRDRGSGNTIYF.

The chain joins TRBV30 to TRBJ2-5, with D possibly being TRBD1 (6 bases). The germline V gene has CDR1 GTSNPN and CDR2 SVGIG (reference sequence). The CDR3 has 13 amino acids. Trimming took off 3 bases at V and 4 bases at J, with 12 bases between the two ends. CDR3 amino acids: CAWSAQGPETQYF. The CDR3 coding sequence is TGTGCCTGGAGCGCACAGGGACCAGAGACCCAGTACTTC. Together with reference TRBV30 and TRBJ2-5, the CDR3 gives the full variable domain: SQTIHQWPATLVQPVGSPLSLECTVEGTSNPNLYWYRQAAGRGLQLLFYSVGIGQISSEVPQNLSASRPQDRQFILSSKKLLLSDSGFYLCAWSAQGPETQYFGPGTRLLVL.

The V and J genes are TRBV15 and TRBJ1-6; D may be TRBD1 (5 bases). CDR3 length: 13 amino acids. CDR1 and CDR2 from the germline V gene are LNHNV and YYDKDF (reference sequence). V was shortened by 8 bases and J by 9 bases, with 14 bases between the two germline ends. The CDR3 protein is CATGQGTGSPLHF. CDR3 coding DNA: TGTGCCACCGGCCAGGGTACGGGTTCACCCCTCCACTTT.

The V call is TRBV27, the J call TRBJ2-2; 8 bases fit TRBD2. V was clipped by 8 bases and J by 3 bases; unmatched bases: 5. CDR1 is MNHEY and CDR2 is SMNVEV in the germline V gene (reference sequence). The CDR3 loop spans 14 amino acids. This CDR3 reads CASRSSGYTGELFF. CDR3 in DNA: TGTGCCAGCCGATCTAGCGGGTACACCGGGGAGCTGTTTTTT.

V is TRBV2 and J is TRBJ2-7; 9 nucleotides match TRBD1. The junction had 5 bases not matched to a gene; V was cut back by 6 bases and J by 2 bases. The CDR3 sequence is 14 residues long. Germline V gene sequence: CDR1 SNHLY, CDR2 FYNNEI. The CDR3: CASRGGQGTYEQYF. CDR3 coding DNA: TGTGCCAGCAGAGGAGGACAGGGGACCTACGAGCAGTACTTC.

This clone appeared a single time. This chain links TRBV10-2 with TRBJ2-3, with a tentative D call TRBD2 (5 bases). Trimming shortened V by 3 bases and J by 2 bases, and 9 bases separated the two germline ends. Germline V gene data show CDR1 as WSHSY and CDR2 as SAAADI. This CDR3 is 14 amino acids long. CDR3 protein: CASSDRTFTDTQYF. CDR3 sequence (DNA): TGCGCCAGCAGTGATAGGACTTTCACAGATACGCAGTATTTT.

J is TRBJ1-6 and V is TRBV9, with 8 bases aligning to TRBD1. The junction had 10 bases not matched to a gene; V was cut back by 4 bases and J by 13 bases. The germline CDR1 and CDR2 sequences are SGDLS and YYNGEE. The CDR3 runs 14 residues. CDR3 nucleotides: TGTGCCAGCAGCAGGACCGGGACAGGCTCTCCCCTCCACTTT. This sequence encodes CASSRTGTGSPLHF.

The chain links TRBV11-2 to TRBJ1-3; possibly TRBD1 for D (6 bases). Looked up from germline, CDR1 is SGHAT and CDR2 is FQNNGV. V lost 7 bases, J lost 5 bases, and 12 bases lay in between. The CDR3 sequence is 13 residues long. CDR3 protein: CASTRGGRNTIYF. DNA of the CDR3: TGTGCCAGCACCCGGGGGGGCCGAAACACCATATATTTT.

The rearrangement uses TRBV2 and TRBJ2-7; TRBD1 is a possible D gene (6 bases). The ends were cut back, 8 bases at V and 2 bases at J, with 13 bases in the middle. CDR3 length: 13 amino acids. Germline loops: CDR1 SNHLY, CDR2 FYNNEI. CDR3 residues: CASRRQGTYEQYF. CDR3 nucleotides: TGTGCCAGCCGGAGGCAGGGGACCTACGAGCAGTACTTC.

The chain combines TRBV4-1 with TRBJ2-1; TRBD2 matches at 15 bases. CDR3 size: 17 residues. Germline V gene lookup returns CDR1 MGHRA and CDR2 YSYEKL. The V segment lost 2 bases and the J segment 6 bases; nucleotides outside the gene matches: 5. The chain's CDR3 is CASSQRTSGRGTNEQFF. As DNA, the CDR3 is TGCGCCAGCAGCCAAAGGACTAGCGGGAGGGGTACCAATGAGCAGTTCTTC.

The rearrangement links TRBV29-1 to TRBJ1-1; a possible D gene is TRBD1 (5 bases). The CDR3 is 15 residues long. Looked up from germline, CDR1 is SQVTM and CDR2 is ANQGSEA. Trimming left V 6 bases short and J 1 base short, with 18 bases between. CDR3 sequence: CSVQKGGTGNTEAFF. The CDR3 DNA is TGCAGCGTGCAAAAGGGTGGCACAGGGAACACTGAAGCTTTCTTT. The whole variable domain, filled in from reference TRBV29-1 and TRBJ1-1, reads SAVISQKPSRDICQRGTSLTIQCQVDSQVTMMFWYRQQPGQSLTLIATANQGSEATYESGFVIDKFPISRPNLTFSTLTVSNMSPEDSSIYLCSVQKGGTGNTEAFFGQGTRLTVV.

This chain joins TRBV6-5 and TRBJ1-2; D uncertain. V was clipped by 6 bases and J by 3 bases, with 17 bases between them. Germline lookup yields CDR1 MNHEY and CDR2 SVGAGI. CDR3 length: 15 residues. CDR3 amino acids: CASSRTSADYYGYTF. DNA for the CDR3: TGTGCCAGCAGCCGAACCTCAGCGGATTACTATGGCTACACCTTC.

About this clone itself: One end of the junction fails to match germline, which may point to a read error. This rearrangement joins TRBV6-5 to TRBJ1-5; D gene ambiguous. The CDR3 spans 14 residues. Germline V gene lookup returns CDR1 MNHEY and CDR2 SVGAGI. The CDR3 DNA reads TGTGCCAGCAGTCCGATCTATAGCAATCAGCCCCAGAATTTT. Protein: CASSPIYSNQPQNF.

DNA for the CDR3: TGCGCCAGCAGCCAAGTTGGTGGAGGGGCCAATGAGCAGTTCTTC. This translates into CASSQVGGGANEQFF. V is TRBV4-1 and J is TRBJ2-1; possible D gene TRBD2, 6 bases. The germline CDR1 and CDR2 sequences are MGHRA and YSYEKL. CDR3 length: 15 residues. V was clipped by 1 base and J by 6 bases, with 13 bases between them.

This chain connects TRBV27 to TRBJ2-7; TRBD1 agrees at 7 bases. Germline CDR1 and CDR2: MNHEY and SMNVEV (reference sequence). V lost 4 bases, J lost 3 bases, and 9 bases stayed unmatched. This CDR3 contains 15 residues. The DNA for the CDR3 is TGTGCCAGCAGTTCCTTCGACAGGGTAAACTACGAGCAGTACTTC. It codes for CASSSFDRVNYEQYF.

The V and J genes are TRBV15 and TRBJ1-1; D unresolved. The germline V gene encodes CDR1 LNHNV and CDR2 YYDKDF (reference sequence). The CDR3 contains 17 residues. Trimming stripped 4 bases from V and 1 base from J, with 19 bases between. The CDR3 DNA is TGTGCCACCAGCAAGGCGTGGAGCCAAAATGAGAACACTGAAGCTTTCTTT. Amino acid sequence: CATSKAWSQNENTEAFF.

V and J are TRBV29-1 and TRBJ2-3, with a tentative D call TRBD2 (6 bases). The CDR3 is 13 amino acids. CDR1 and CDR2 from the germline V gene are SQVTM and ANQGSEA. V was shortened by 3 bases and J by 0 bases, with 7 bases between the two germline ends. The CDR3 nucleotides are TGCAGCGTTGAGGGAGGTAGCACAGATACGCAGTATTTT. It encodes CSVEGGSTDTQYF.

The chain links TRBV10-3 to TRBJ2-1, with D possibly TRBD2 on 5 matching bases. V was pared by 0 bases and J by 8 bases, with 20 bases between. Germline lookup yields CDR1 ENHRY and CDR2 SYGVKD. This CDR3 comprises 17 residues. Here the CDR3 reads CAISESGSGIPPDEQFF. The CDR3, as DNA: TGTGCCATCAGTGAGTCGGGAAGCGGAATCCCACCGGATGAGCAGTTCTTC.